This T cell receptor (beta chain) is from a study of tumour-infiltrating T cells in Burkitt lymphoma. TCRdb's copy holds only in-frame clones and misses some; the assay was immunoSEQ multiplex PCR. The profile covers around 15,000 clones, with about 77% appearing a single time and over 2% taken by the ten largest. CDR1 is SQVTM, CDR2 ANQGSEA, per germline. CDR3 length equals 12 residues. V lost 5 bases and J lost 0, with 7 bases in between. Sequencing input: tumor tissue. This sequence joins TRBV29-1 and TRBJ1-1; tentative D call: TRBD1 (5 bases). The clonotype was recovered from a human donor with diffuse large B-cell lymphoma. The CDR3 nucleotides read TGCAGCGTTAAGGGGTTGAACACTGAAGCTTTCTTT. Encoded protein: CSVKGLNTEAFF.